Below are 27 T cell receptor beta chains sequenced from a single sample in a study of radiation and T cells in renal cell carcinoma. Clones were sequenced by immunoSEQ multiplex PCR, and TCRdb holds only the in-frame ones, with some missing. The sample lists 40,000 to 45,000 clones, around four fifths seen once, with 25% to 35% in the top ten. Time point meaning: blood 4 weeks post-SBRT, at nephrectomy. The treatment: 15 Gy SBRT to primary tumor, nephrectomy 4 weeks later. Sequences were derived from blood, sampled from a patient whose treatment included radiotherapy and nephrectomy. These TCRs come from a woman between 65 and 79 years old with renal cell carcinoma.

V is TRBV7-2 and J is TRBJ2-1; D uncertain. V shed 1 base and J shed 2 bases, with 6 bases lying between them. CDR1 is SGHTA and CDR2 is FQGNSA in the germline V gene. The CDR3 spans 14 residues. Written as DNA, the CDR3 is TGTGCCAGCAGCTTAGTCGGCGCCTACAATGAGCAGTTCTTC. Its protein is CASSLVGAYNEQFF.

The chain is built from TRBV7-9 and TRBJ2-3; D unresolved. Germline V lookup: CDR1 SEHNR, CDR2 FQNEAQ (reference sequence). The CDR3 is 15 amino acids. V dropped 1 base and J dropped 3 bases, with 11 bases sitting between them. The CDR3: CASSLGTHLTDTQYF. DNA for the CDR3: TGTGCCAGCAGCTTAGGTACCCATTTGACAGATACGCAGTATTTT.

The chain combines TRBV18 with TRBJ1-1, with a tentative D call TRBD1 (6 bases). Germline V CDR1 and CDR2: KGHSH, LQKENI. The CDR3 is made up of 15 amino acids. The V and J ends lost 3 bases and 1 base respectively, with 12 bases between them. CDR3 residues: CASSPRQETNTEAFF. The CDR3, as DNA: TGTGCCAGCTCACCCAGACAGGAGACGAACACTGAAGCTTTCTTT.

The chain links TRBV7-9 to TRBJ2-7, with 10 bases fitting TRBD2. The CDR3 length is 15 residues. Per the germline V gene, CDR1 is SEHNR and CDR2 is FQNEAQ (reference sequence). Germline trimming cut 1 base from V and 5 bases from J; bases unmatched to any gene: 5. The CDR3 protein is CASSLGSSGSHEQYF. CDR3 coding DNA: TGTGCCAGCAGCTTAGGGTCTAGCGGGAGTCACGAGCAGTACTTC.

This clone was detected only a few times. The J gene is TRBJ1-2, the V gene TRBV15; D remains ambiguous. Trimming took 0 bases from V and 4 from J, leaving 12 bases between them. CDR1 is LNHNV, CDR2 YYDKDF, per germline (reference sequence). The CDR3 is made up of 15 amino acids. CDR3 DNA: TGTGCCACCAGCAGAGATCCCACGGGGATCTATGGCTACACCTTC. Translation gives CATSRDPTGIYGYTF.

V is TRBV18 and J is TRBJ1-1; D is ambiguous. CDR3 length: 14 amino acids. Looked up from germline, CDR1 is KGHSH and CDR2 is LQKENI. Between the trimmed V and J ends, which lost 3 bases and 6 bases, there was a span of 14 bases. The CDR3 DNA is TGTGCCAGCTCACCGCAAGGAGGCTTGGCTGAAGCTTTCTTT. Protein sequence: CASSPQGGLAEAFF. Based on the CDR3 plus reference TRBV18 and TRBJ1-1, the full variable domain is NAGVMQNPRHLVRRRGQEARLRCSPMKGHSHVYWYRQLPEEGLKFMVYLQKENIIDESGMPKERFSAEFPKEGPSILRIQQVVRGDSAAYFCASSPQGGLAEAFFGQGTRLTVV.

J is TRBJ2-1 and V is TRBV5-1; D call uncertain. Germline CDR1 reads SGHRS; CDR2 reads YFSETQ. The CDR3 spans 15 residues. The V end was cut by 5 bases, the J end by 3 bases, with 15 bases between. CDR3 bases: TGCGCCAGCAGAGAGGATGTGACCTTCTACAATGAGCAGTTCTTC. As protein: CASREDVTFYNEQFF. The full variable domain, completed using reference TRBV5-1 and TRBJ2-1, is KAGVTQTPRYLIKTRGQQVTLSCSPISGHRSVSWYQQTPGQGLQFLFEYFSETQRNKGNFPGRFSGRQFSNSRSEMNVSTLELGDSALYLCASREDVTFYNEQFFGPGTRLTVL.

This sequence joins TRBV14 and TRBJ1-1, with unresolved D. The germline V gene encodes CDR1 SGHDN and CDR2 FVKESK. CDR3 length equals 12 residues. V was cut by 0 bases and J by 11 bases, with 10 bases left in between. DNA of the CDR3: TGTGCCAGCAGCCAAGAGGGGTATTTGGCTTTCTTT. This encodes CASSQEGYLAFF.

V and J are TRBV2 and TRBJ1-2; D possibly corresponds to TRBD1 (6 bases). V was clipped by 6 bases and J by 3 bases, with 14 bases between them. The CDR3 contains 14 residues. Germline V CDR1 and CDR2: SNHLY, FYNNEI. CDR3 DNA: TGTGCCAGCAGACGACGGGGGCTCGACTATGGCTACACCTTC. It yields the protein CASRRRGLDYGYTF. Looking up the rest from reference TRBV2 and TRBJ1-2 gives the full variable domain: EPEVTQTPSHQVTQMGQEVILRCVPISNHLYFYWYRQILGQKVEFLVSFYNNEISEKSEIFDDQFSVERPDGSNFTLKIRSTKLEDSAMYFCASRRRGLDYGYTFGSGTRLTVV.

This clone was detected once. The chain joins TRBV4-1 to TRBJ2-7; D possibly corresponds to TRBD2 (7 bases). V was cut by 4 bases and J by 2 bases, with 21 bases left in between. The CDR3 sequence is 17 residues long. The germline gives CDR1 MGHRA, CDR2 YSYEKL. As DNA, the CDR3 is TGCGCCAGCAGCCTTCAGGCGGGTGCGGGGGCCGCCTACGAGCAGTACTTC. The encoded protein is CASSLQAGAGAAYEQYF.

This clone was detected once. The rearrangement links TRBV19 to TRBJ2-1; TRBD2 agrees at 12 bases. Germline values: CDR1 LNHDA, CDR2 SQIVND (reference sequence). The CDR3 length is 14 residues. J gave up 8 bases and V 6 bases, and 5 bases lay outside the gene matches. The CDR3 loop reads CASSLAGGFHEQFF. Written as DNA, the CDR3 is TGTGCCAGTAGCCTAGCGGGAGGGTTCCATGAGCAGTTCTTC.

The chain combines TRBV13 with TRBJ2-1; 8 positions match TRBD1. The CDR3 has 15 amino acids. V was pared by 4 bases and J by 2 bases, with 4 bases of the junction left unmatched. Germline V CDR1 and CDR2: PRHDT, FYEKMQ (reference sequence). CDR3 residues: CASSSGTGTYNEQFF. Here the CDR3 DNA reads TGTGCCAGCAGCTCCGGGACAGGCACCTACAATGAGCAGTTCTTC.

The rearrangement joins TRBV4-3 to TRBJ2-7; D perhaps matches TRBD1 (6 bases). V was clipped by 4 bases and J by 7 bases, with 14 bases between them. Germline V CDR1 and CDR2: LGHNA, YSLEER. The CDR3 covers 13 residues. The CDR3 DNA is TGCGCCAGCAGCCGGGGGCGGAAAGGTGAGCAGTACTTC. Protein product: CASSRGRKGEQYF.

The CDR3, as DNA: TGCAGCGTTGCGGGACAGCTGAACACTGAAGCTTTCTTT. Its translation: CSVAGQLNTEAFF. This chain links TRBV29-1 with TRBJ1-1, with 7 bases identical to TRBD1. The V gene's germline CDR1 is SQVTM and CDR2 ANQGSEA. The CDR3 is 13 residues long. V was pared by 4 bases and J by 0 bases, with 2 bases of the junction left unmatched. The full variable domain, with the rest looked up from reference TRBV29-1 and TRBJ1-1, is SAVISQKPSRDICQRGTSLTIQCQVDSQVTMMFWYRQQPGQSLTLIATANQGSEATYESGFVIDKFPISRPNLTFSTLTVSNMSPEDSSIYLCSVAGQLNTEAFFGQGTRLTVV.

This CDR3 reads CASKGQGVSSYNEQFF. In DNA, the CDR3 is TGTGCCAGCAAGGGGCAGGGAGTCTCTTCCTACAATGAGCAGTTCTTC. The rearrangement joins TRBV2 to TRBJ2-1; the D gene could be TRBD1 or TRBD2 (5 bases each). The V end lost 7 bases, the J end lost 1 base, and 17 bases lay between the germline ends. This CDR3 comprises 16 residues. The germline gives CDR1 SNHLY, CDR2 FYNNEI.

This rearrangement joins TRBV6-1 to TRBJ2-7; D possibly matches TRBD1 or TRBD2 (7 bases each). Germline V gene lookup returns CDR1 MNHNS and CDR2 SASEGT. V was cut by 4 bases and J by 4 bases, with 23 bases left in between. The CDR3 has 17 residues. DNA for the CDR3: TGTGCCAGCAGTGCCCAGGGGGGGTGGCAGCTAGCTTACGAGCAGTACTTC. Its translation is CASSAQGGWQLAYEQYF.

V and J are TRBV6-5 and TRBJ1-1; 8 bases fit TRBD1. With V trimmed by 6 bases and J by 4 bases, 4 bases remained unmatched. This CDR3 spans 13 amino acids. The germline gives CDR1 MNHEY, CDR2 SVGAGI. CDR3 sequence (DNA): TGTGCCAGCAGATCAACAGGGGGCACTGAAGCTTTCTTT. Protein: CASRSTGGTEAFF.

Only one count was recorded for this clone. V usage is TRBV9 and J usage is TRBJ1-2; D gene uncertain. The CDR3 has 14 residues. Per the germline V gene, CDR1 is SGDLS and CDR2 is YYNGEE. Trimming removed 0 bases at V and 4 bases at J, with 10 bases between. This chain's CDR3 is CASSVEGSGYGYTF. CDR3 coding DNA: TGTGCCAGCAGCGTAGAGGGCTCGGGCTATGGCTACACCTTC.

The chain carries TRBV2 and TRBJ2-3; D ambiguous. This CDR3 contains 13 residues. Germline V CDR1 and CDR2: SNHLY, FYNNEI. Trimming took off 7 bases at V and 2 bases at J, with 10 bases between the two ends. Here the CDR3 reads CASMTELTDTQYF. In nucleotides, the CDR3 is TGTGCCAGCATGACTGAGCTCACAGATACGCAGTATTTT.

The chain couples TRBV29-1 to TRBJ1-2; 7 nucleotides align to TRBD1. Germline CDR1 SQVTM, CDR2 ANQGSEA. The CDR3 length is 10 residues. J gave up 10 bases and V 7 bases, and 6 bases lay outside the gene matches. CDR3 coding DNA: TGCAGCGGCACAGGGGAACCCTACACCTTC. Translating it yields CSGTGEPYTF.

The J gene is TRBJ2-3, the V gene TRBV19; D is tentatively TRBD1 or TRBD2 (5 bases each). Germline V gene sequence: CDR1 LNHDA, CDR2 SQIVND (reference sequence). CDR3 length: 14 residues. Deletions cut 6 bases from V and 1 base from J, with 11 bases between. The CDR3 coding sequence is TGTGCCAGTAGAAGGGACCGAGGCACAGATACGCAGTATTTT. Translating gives CASRRDRGTDTQYF.

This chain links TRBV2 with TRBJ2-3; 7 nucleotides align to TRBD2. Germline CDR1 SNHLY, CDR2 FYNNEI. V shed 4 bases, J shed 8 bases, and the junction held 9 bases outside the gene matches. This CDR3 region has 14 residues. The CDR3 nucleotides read TGTGCCAGCAGTGCCTCATTACTAGCGAGTACGCAGTATTTT. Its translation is CASSASLLASTQYF.

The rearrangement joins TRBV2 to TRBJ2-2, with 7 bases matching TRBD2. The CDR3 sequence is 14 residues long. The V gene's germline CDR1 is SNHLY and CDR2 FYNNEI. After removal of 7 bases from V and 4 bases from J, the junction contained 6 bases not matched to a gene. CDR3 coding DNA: TGTGCCAGCATGGGAGGGAAGGGCACCGGGGAGCTGTTTTTT. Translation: CASMGGKGTGELFF.

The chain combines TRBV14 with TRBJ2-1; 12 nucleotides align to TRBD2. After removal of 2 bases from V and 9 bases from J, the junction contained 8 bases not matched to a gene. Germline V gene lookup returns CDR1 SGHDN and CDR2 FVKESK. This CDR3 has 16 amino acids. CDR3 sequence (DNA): TGTGCCAGCAGCCAACCGTCTAGCGGGAGGGCCACTGAGCAGTTCTTC. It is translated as CASSQPSSGRATEQFF.

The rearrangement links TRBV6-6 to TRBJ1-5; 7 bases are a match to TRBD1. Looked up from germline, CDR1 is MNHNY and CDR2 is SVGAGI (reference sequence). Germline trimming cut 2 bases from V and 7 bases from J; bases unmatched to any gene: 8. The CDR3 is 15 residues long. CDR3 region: CASSYQVSGGQPQHF. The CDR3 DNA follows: TGTGCCAGCAGTTACCAAGTCTCAGGGGGACAGCCCCAGCATTTT.

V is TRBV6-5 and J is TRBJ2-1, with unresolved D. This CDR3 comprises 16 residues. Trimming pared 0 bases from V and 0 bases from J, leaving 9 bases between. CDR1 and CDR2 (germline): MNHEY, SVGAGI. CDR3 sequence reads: CASSYSFLSSYNEQFF. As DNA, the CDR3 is TGTGCCAGCAGTTACTCCTTCCTCAGCTCCTACAATGAGCAGTTCTTC.

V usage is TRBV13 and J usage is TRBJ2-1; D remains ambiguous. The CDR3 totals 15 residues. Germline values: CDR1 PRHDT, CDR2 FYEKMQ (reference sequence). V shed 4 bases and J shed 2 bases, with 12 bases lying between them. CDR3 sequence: CASSSASGPYNEQFF. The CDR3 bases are TGTGCCAGCAGCTCGGCCTCGGGCCCCTACAATGAGCAGTTCTTC.